Shown below are 19 T cell receptor beta chains from a single sample sequenced in a study of shared clonotypes between healthy human individuals. Generated by immunoSEQ multiplex PCR, the TCRdb table keeps only in-frame clones and is missing some. The table shows roughly 1,000,000 clones, with approximately 80% occurring only once. Sequenced material: memory CD4+ T cells from PBMCs. Subset noted: CD45RA-negative fraction. Receptors originate from a man aged 18 to 30 in good health. Some clones in this sample may be carry-over from other donors' samples.

This clone occurred a few times. The rearrangement links TRBV4-3 to TRBJ1-2; D gene ambiguous. Trimming removed 0 bases from V and 8 bases from J, with 19 bases in between. The CDR3 loop spans 16 amino acids. Germline V gives CDR1 LGHNA, CDR2 YSLEER. Here the CDR3 DNA reads TGCGCCAGCAGCCAAGATTGGTCCATTGGGAGGAGAGGCTACACCTTC. Translated, it gives CASSQDWSIGRRGYTF.

The rearrangement joins TRBV6-5 to TRBJ2-1; 9 positions match TRBD1. The CDR3 spans 14 residues. Germline CDR1 is MNHEY and CDR2 is SVGAGI. The junction had 8 bases not matched to a gene; V was cut back by 4 bases and J by 10 bases. The CDR3 DNA sequence: TGTGCCAGCAGTTCGGACAGGGGAGGAGTCGAGCAGTTCTTC. The encoded protein is CASSSDRGGVEQFF.

This clone has only a few counts. The rearrangement links TRBV13 to TRBJ1-2; D might be TRBD1 (5 bases). The V gene lost 6 bases and the J gene lost 8 bases, with 13 bases spanning the gap. This CDR3 is built from 12 residues. Germline V lookup: CDR1 PRHDT, CDR2 FYEKMQ (reference sequence). The CDR3 spells CASSQGRTGYTF. In DNA, the CDR3 is TGTGCCAGCAGTCAGGGTCGTACGGGCTACACCTTC.

In DNA form, the CDR3 reads TGTGCCAGCAGTGAAGCGTTCTGGGACAGGGAACAGCCCCAGCATTTT. Translation gives CASSEAFWDREQPQHF. The chain recombines TRBV6-1 with TRBJ1-5, with 9 positions matching TRBD1. Germline values: CDR1 MNHNS, CDR2 SASEGT. V lost 0 bases, J lost 7 bases, and 7 bases stayed unmatched. The CDR3 is 16 amino acids.

V gene TRBV6-1 combines with J gene TRBJ2-4, with a possible D match to TRBD2 (5 bases). Germline loops: CDR1 MNHNS, CDR2 SASEGT. The CDR3 covers 15 residues. V was trimmed by 3 bases and J by 7 bases, leaving 16 bases between them. In nucleotides, the CDR3 is TGTGCCAGCAGTGATGGTGTGCGGGTAATGAACATTCAGTACTTC. Amino acid sequence: CASSDGVRVMNIQYF.

The V call is TRBV25-1, the J call TRBJ1-2; D remains unclear. V dropped 1 base and J dropped 8 bases, with 14 bases sitting between them. The CDR3 spans 14 residues. The germline CDR1 and CDR2 sequences are MGHDK and SYGVNS. The CDR3 is CASSESWTTGGYTF. Here the CDR3 DNA reads TGTGCCAGCAGTGAATCATGGACCACGGGAGGCTACACCTTC.

The chain links TRBV18 to TRBJ2-7; TRBD2 is a possible D gene (5 bases). V was trimmed by 2 bases and J by 7 bases, leaving 9 bases between them. Per germline, CDR1 KGHSH and CDR2 LQKENI. The CDR3 contains 12 residues. CDR3 nucleotides: TGTGCCAGCTCACCATCGGAGCGGGAGCAGTACTTC. This translates into CASSPSEREQYF. The full variable domain, rest sourced from reference TRBV18 and TRBJ2-7, is NAGVMQNPRHLVRRRGQEARLRCSPMKGHSHVYWYRQLPEEGLKFMVYLQKENIIDESGMPKERFSAEFPKEGPSILRIQQVVRGDSAAYFCASSPSEREQYFGPGTRLTVT.

The chain recombines TRBV11-2 with TRBJ2-3, with TRBD2 as a possible D gene (6 bases). V shed 5 bases and J shed 2 bases, with 14 bases lying between them. The germline V gene encodes CDR1 SGHAT and CDR2 FQNNGV. The CDR3 has 15 residues. CDR3 protein: CASSAGLQITDTQYF. The CDR3 DNA follows: TGTGCCAGCAGCGCGGGACTCCAGATCACAGATACGCAGTATTTT.

This clone was detected once. J is TRBJ2-2 and V is TRBV4-3; D remains ambiguous. Looked up from germline, CDR1 is LGHNA and CDR2 is YSLEER. The germline V and J ends were trimmed by 4 bases and 2 bases, with 8 bases remaining between them. The CDR3 loop spans 14 amino acids. In DNA form, the CDR3 reads TGCGCCAGCAGCCTGGGTAGCAACACCGGGGAGCTGTTTTTT. This gives the protein CASSLGSNTGELFF.

V is TRBV18 and J is TRBJ2-5; 8 bases match TRBD1. J was trimmed by 4 bases and V by 0 bases; bases with no gene match: 4. In germline, CDR1 is KGHSH, CDR2 LQKENI. The CDR3 length is 15 residues. The DNA of the CDR3 is TGTGCCAGCTCACCACCGCACAGGGGGACAGAGACCCAGTACTTC. This sequence encodes CASSPPHRGTETQYF.

The rearrangement links TRBV4-3 to TRBJ2-7, with D perhaps TRBD2 (7 bases). This CDR3 contains 14 residues. Germline V CDR1 and CDR2: LGHNA, YSLEER. V gave up 1 base and J gave up 6 bases, with 13 bases separating them. The CDR3: CASSQAGGRSEQYF. The CDR3 DNA is TGCGCCAGCAGCCAAGCGGGGGGCAGAAGCGAGCAGTACTTC.

The chain combines TRBV10-3 with TRBJ2-3; TRBD2 matches 7 bases. This CDR3 has 15 amino acids. Germline-derived CDR1 and CDR2 are ENHRY and SYGVKD. V dropped 0 bases and J dropped 14; count of bases not matched to a gene: 14. In DNA form, the CDR3 reads TGTGCCATCAGTGAGTCCACGGGTATTGGAAGCGGGACGTATTTT. Its protein product is CAISESTGIGSGTYF.

This sequence joins TRBV11-2 and TRBJ1-1; 8 bases agree with TRBD1. Germline trimming cut 4 bases from V and 5 bases from J; bases unmatched to any gene: 9. CDR3 length: 15 residues. CDR1 SGHAT and CDR2 FQNNGV come from the germline V gene. The CDR3 loop reads CASSSFRGRSTEAFF. CDR3 nucleotide sequence: TGTGCCAGCAGCTCATTCAGGGGGCGGTCGACTGAAGCTTTCTTT.

Notes on this clone: Other DNA sequences in the sample encode the same CDR3. The rearrangement uses TRBV7-3 and TRBJ1-1; D is ambiguous. Germline V CDR1 and CDR2: SGHTA, FQGTGA. Trimming removed 5 bases from V and 0 bases from J, with 7 bases in between. The CDR3 has 13 amino acids. CDR3 sequence: CASSGQLNTEAFF. CDR3 DNA: TGTGCCAGCAGCGGGCAGTTGAACACTGAAGCTTTCTTT. The full variable domain, completed using reference TRBV7-3 and TRBJ1-1, is GAGVSQTPSNKVTEKGKYVELRCDPISGHTALYWYRQSLGQGPEFLIYFQGTGAADDSGLPNDRFFAVRPEGSVSTLKIQRTERGDSAVYLCASSGQLNTEAFFGQGTRLTVV.

The chain joins TRBV4-1 to TRBJ2-7; 7 bases fit TRBD2. Germline CDR1 is MGHRA and CDR2 is YSYEKL. V trimming: 0 bases; J trimming: 6 bases; junction bases outside the gene matches: 11. The CDR3 consists of 16 residues. CDR3 residues: CASSQDPLAERPEQYF. The CDR3 bases are TGCGCCAGCAGCCAAGATCCCCTAGCGGAACGTCCCGAGCAGTACTTC.

The rearrangement links TRBV28 to TRBJ2-3; TRBD2 is a possible D gene (5 bases). The germline CDR1 and CDR2 sequences are MDHEN and SYDVKM. Trimming took 7 bases from V and 2 from J, leaving 13 bases between them. This CDR3 comprises 14 residues. CDR3 residues: CASTRVSPTDTQYF. The CDR3 region has the DNA TGTGCCAGCACGAGGGTCTCTCCCACAGATACGCAGTATTTT.

This clone appeared once. This same CDR3 is encoded by further DNA sequences in the sample. The rearrangement joins TRBV15 to TRBJ2-1, with 10 bases fitting TRBD1. The CDR3 runs to 14 residues. Looked up from germline, CDR1 is LNHNV and CDR2 is YYDKDF (reference sequence). Unmatched junction bases numbered 3, after V lost 3 bases and J lost 7 bases. CDR3 sequence reads: CATSRDRGGNEQFF. CDR3 nucleotide sequence: TGTGCCACCAGCAGGGACAGGGGGGGAAATGAGCAGTTCTTC.

This chain joins TRBV6-5 and TRBJ1-1; 8 bases are a match to TRBD1. CDR3 length: 15 residues. V shed 0 bases, J shed 5 bases, and the junction held 5 bases outside the gene matches. The germline CDR1 and CDR2 sequences are MNHEY and SVGAGI. The CDR3 reads CASSYSGTGGTEAFF. CDR3 DNA: TGTGCCAGCAGTTACTCAGGGACAGGAGGGACTGAAGCTTTCTTT.

The rearrangement uses TRBV4-1 and TRBJ2-7; 13 nucleotides align to TRBD2. V lost 4 bases and J lost 2; bases outside the gene matches: 2. CDR1 MGHRA and CDR2 YSYEKL come from the germline V gene. This CDR3 is built from 15 residues. The CDR3 nucleotides are TGCGCCAGCAGCCGCGGGACTAGCGGGGCCTACGAGCAGTACTTC. It encodes CASSRGTSGAYEQYF.